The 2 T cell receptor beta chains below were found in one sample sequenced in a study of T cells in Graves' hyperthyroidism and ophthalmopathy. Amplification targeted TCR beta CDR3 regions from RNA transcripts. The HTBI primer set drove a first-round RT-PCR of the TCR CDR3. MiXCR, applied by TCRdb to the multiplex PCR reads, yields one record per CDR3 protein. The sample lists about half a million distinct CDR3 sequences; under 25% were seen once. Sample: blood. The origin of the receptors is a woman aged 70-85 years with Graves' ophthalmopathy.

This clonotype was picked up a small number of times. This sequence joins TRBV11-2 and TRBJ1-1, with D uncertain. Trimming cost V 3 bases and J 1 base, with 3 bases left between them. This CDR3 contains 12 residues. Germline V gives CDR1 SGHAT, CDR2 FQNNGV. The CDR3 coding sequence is TGTGCCAGCAGCTTTCAGAACACTGAAGCTTTCTTT. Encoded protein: CASSFQNTEAFF.

The chain's CDR3 is CASSLVVGYDRIEQFF. For the CDR3, the DNA is TGTGCCAGCAGCTTAGTCGTCGGGTACGATAGGATTGAGCAGTTCTTC. The V and J genes are TRBV11-2 and TRBJ2-1; D is undetermined. The length of the CDR3 is 16 residues. Trimming took off 1 base at V and 9 bases at J, with 19 bases between the two ends. The germline V gene has CDR1 SGHAT and CDR2 FQNNGV.